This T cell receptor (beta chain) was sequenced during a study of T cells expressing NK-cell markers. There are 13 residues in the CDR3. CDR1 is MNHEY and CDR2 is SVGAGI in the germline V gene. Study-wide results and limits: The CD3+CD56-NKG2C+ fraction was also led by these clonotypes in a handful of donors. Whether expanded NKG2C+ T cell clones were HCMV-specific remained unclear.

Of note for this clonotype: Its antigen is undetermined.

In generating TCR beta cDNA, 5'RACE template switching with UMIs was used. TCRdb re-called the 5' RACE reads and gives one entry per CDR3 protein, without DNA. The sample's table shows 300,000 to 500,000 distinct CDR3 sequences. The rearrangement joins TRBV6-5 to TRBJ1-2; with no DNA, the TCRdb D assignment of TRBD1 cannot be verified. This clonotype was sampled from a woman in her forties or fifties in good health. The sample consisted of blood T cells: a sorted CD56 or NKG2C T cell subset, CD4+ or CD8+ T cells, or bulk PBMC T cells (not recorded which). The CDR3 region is CASSSGTNYGYTF.